These 10 T cell receptor beta chains were all obtained from the same sample, sequenced in a study of radiotherapy plus CTLA-4 blockade in lung cancer. TCRdb's table, derived via immunoSEQ multiplex PCR, lists solely in-frame clones and lacks some. The data hold approximately 89,000 clones, with 60% to 85% observed a single time. This specimen consisted of peripheral blood, obtained from a patient treated with radiotherapy plus ipilimumab. These receptors all come from a human donor with non-small cell lung cancer who had a partial response to radiotherapy plus ipilimumab. Some clones in this sample may be carry-over from other donors' samples.

This chain uses TRBV6-1 with TRBJ2-7, with TRBD2 matching over 11 bases. The V segment lost 1 base and the J segment 6 bases; nucleotides outside the gene matches: 26. Germline-derived CDR1 and CDR2 are MNHNS and SASEGT. The CDR3 is 22 amino acids. CDR3: CASSEGLAGGGSRAVNRGEQYF. The CDR3 region has the DNA TGTGCCAGCAGTGAAGGGCTAGCGGGAGGAGGGAGCCGGGCCGTCAACCGGGGCGAGCAGTACTTC.

This clone was counted between two and nine times. The rearrangement uses TRBV2 and TRBJ1-2; D gene uncertain. Per the germline V gene, CDR1 is SNHLY and CDR2 is FYNNEI. The CDR3 covers 13 residues. V lost 8 bases and J 4 bases, leaving 14 bases between the germline ends. The CDR3 is CASRGLLGYGYTF. CDR3 nucleotides: TGTGCCAGCCGAGGATTGCTAGGCTATGGCTACACCTTC.

V is TRBV29-1 and J is TRBJ2-3, with a tentative D call TRBD2 (5 bases). V was pared by 4 bases and J by 4 bases, with 9 bases between. The germline gives CDR1 SQVTM, CDR2 ANQGSEA. This CDR3 spans 12 amino acids. The CDR3 loop reads CSVALAADTQYF. CDR3 nucleotide sequence: TGCAGCGTTGCCCTAGCCGCAGATACGCAGTATTTT.

In its sample, this clone was seen a few times. The V call is TRBV19, the J call TRBJ1-4, with a possible D match to TRBD1 (5 bases). The CDR3 is 15 amino acids. CDR1 LNHDA and CDR2 SQIVND come from the germline V gene (reference sequence). Trimming left V 2 bases short and J 8 bases short, with 15 bases between. CDR3 DNA sequence: TGTGCCAGTAGTATAACAGGTCTGGTATGGGAAAAACTGTTTTTT. Protein: CASSITGLVWEKLFF.

The rearrangement links TRBV28 to TRBJ1-4; 8 bases are shared with TRBD1. Germline V lookup: CDR1 MDHEN, CDR2 SYDVKM. The length of the CDR3 is 13 residues. With 6 bases clipped from V and 8 bases from J, the junction kept 5 bases outside the gene matches. CDR3 amino acids: CASRGQGWEKLFF. CDR3 sequence (DNA): TGTGCCAGCAGAGGACAGGGTTGGGAAAAACTGTTTTTT.

V is TRBV9 and J is TRBJ2-1, with D possibly TRBD1 on 5 matching bases. This CDR3 spans 14 amino acids. The germline V and J ends were trimmed by 0 bases and 6 bases, with 10 bases remaining between them. The V gene's germline CDR1 is SGDLS and CDR2 YYNGEE. CDR3 DNA: TGTGCCAGCAGCGTAGGTCCAGGGCGCAATGAGCAGTTCTTC. This encodes CASSVGPGRNEQFF.

The chain combines TRBV6-5 with TRBJ2-7; no clear D gene. The CDR3 loop spans 11 amino acids. Germline V gene data show CDR1 as MNHEY and CDR2 as SVGAGI. Trimming pared 9 bases from V and 3 bases from J, leaving 9 bases between. DNA for the CDR3: TGTGCCAGGGATGGAGTCTACGAGCAGTACTTC. Translating it yields CARDGVYEQYF.

The chain joins TRBV5-3 to TRBJ2-1; TRBD2 agrees at 10 bases. TRBV5-3 is classed as an ORF, of uncertain function. The length of the CDR3 is 14 residues. V lost 5 bases and J lost 8; bases outside the gene matches: 7. CDR3 region: CARRTKREGHEQFF. The CDR3 coding sequence is TGTGCCAGAAGGACAAAGCGGGAGGGACATGAGCAGTTCTTC.

This clone was seen a handful of times. The chain is built from TRBV28 and TRBJ1-2; D is undetermined. V lost 6 bases and J 2 bases, leaving 13 bases between the germline ends. From germline, CDR1 is MDHEN and CDR2 SYDVKM. The CDR3 covers 14 residues. The CDR3 DNA reads TGTGCCAGCAGCTATATGACGGGGAACTATGGCTACACCTTC. It specifies CASSYMTGNYGYTF.

The V gene is TRBV19, the J gene TRBJ2-2, with 12 bases identical to TRBD2. Germline V CDR1 and CDR2: LNHDA, SQIVND (reference sequence). The CDR3 runs 16 residues. With 7 bases clipped from V and 3 bases from J, the junction kept 6 bases outside the gene matches. CDR3 sequence (DNA): TGTGCCAGTACCCCCCTAGCGGGGGGGTACACCGGGGAGCTGTTTTTT. Protein product: CASTPLAGGYTGELFF. Full variable domain (rest looked up from reference TRBV19 and TRBJ2-2): DGGITQSPKYLFRKEGQNVTLSCEQNLNHDAMYWYRQDPGQGLRLIYYSQIVNDFQKGDIAEGYSVSREKKESFPLTVTSAQKNPTAFYLCASTPLAGGYTGELFFGEGSRLTVL.